The entry below gives a single T cell receptor (beta chain) sequence along with its context. What this receptor recognizes is not known. No much larger clone is present one base from it, and per-base qualities are unavailable. Donors were healthy HIV-negative adults with no recently reported acute infections or vaccinations. Only Caucasian adults living in Nashville, Tennessee, USA were represented among the donors. CD4+ T cells were enriched by magnetic negative selection, after which naive cells were positively selected on CD45RA and the negative fraction was taken as the memory subset. Blood was collected by leukapheresis, and PBMCs were isolated by Ficoll-Histopaque density gradient centrifugation and then cryopreserved in liquid nitrogen vapor phase. Analytical flow cytometry was used to check the purity and quantity of each magnetically sorted T cell population. Genomic DNA was isolated from each sorted fraction and quantified by UV absorbance on a Nanodrop 2000c.

The data belong to a study of shared clonotypes between healthy human individuals (dated by TCRdb to the early 2020s). In the study overall: A couple of women and a few men aged 18 to 49 years were included in the cohort. For each donor, CD4 naive and CD4 memory were each run on three plates, CD8 naive on two plates, and CD8 memory on one plate. Blood TCR repertoires of about 5 healthy adults were deeply sequenced to estimate repertoire size and the extent of clonotype sharing between individuals. Libraries were prepared and TCR repertoires were sequenced by different laboratories using diverse techniques, in order to increase sequencing depth and limit assay-specific biases. Between about 0.94 and 8.9 billion PBMCs per donor were obtained by leukapheresis. The study at large found these results: About 5% of naive CD4, 3% to 3.5% of naive CD8, approximately 2% of memory CD4, and around 0.42% of memory CD8 clonotypes were shared across several donors. The genetic and exposure-history diversity represented was limited by the small number of donors. Higher generation probabilities were observed for clonotypes shared by all four sorted-subset donors than for non-shared clonotypes. Rarefaction of sorted-subset datasets indicated incomplete sequencing despite the large sequencing depth. Naive subsets generally had larger estimated clonotype richness than memory subsets did. Sampling was restricted to blood, and TCR repertoires in tissue are likely to differ from TCR repertoires in blood. Based on pairwise subsampling, the degree of clonotype sharing among donors was expected to be affected by sequencing depth.

TCR CDR3 regions were amplified from genomic DNA by multiplex PCR using the deep immunoSEQ assay. For each cell subset, the extracted genomic DNA was distributed evenly across all wells of several immunoSEQ 96-well plates, and each plate served as one replicate. For sorted subsets, around 200 ng genomic DNA, equal to 30,000 or so T cell genomes, was loaded into each replicate PCR. The purified libraries were quantified using a Qubit 3.0 fluorometer, sized with a Bioanalyzer 2100, and then quantified again using the KAPA Library Quantification kit. Each immunoSEQ 96-well plate was sequenced on its own single-read 150-cycle Illumina NextSeq 550 flow cell. Processing in the source paper ran as follows. Because only junctional sequences without quality scores were contained in the immunoSEQ output, filtering matching that applied to full-length reads could not be performed. To assign V/J genes and CDR3, sequences were annotated using PyIR, a Python wrapper for IgBLAST v1.9, with IMGT germline references. Any read was removed if the V/J assignment was weak (E-value above 1e-6), the CDR3 was missing, or the read contained stop codons, out-of-frame junctions, or ambiguous translated residues. A V3J clonotype was defined by an identical inferred V gene, J gene, and CDR3 amino acid sequence. Percentage overlap between repertoires was calculated by dividing the number of shared unique clonotypes by the size of the smaller repertoire. Richness of each repertoire was evaluated using RTK rarefaction, the Chao1 estimator, and Recon v2.1 estimates of unobserved clonotypes. Generation probabilities were computed with OLGA for all TCRbeta clonotypes obtained by the gDNA method from several donors. Sourced from immuneACCESS, this table was stored by TCRdb with only in-frame sequences that have V and J called. A share of the clones is absent; for the studies checked, an unresolved V gene accounts for under half, and the remainder has no known explanation. The DNA gave D and trimming, while V, J and clone size come from that table. The sample has over a million clones on record, about 84% of them singletons. In total, the top ten clones hold around 0.47% of the sample.

Germline trimming: 5 bases from V, 7 bases from J; junction bases outside gene matches: 10. Reading from cysteine to phenylalanine, the CDR3 counts 15 amino acids. Of the read, only the CDR3 DNA is kept; its 45 bases are in frame from base 1. From a lookup of the germline V gene, CDR1 and CDR2 are MGHRA and YSYEKL. Material for sequencing was memory CD4+ T cells from PBMCs. The sample's cell subset or site, from its label and the paper: CD45RA-negative fraction. The sequence was obtained from a man younger than 35 in good health. Some clones in this sample may be carry-over from other donors' samples. The chain employs TRBV4-1 and TRBJ2-1; TRBD2 lines up with 8 middle nucleotides. The DNA is TGCGCCAGCAGCGGAACCAGTCTAGCGGGTAATGAGCAGTTCTTC. Translated, this is CASSGTSLAGNEQFF.